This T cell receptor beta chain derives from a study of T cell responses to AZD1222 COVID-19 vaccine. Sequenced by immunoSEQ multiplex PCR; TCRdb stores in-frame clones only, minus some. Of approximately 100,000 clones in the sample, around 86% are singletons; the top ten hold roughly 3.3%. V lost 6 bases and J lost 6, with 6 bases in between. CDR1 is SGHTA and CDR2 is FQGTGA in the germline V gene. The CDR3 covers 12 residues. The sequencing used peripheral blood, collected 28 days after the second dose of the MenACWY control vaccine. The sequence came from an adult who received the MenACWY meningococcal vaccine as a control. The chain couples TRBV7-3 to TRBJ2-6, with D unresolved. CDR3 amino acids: CASRREANVLTF. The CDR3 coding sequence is TGTGCCAGCAGGCGTGAGGCCAACGTCCTGACTTTC.